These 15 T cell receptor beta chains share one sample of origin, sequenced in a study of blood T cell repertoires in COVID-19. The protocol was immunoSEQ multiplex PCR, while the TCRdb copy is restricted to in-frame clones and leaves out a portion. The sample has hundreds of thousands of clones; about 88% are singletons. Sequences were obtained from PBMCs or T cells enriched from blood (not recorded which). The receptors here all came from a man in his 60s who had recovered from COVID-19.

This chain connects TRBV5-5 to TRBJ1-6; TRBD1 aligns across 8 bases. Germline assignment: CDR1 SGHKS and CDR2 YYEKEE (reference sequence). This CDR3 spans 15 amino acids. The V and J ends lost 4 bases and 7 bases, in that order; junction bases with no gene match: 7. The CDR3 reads CASSMERDRNSPLHF. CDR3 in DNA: TGTGCCAGCAGCATGGAACGGGACAGGAATTCACCCCTCCACTTT.

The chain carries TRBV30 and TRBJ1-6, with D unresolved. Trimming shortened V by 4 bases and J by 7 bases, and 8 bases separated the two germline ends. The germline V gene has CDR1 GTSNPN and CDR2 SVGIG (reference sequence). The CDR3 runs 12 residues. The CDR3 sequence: CAWNGLNSPLHF. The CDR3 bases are TGTGCCTGGAATGGGCTGAATTCACCCCTCCACTTT.

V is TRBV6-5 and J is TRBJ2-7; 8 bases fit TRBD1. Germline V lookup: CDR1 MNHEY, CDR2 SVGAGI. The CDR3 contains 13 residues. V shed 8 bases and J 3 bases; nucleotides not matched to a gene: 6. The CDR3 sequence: CASARQGRYEQYF. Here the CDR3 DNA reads TGTGCCAGCGCCAGACAGGGGCGCTACGAGCAGTACTTC.

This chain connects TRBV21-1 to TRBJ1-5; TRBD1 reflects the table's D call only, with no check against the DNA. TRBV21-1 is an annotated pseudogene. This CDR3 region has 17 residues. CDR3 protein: CASSPPGGQGANEPQHF. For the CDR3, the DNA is TGTGCCAGCAGCCCCCCCGGGGGACAGGGGGCTAATGAGCCCCAGCATTTT.

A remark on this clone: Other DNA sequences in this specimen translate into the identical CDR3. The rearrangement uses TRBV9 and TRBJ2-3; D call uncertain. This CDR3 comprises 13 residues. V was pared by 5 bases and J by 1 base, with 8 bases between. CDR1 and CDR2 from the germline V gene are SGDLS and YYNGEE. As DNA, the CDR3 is TGTGCCAGCAGTGTTACTGGCACAGATACGCAGTATTTT. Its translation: CASSVTGTDTQYF.

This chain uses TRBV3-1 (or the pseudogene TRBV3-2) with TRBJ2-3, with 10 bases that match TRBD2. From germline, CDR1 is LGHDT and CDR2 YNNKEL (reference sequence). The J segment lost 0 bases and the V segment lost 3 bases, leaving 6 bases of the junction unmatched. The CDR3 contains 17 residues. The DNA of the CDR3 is TGTGCCAGCAGCCACGGGACTAGCGACTATAGCACAGATACGCAGTATTTT. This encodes CASSHGTSDYSTDTQYF.

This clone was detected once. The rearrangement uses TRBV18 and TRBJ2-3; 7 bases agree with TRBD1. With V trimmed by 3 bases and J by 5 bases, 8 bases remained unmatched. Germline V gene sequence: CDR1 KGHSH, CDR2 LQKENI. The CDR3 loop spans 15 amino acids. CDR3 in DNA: TGTGCCAGCTCACCGTTGGGGGCAGGGGGAGATACGCAGTATTTT. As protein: CASSPLGAGGDTQYF.

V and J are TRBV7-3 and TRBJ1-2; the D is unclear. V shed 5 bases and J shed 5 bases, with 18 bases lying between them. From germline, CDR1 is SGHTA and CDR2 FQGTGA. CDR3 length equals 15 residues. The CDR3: CASSASRVTRYGYTF. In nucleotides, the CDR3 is TGTGCCAGCAGCGCCAGCCGGGTAACAAGATATGGCTACACCTTC.

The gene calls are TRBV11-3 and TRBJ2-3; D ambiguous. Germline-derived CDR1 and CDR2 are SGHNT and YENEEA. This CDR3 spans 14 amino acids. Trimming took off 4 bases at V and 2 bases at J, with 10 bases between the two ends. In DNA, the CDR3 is TGTGCCAGCAGCTCGACATCTAACACAGATACGCAGTATTTT. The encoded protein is CASSSTSNTDTQYF.

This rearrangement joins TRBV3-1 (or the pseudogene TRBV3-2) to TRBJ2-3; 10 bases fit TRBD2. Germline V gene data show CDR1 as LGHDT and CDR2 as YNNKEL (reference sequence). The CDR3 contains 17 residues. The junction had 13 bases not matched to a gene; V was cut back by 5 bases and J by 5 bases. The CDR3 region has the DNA TGTGCCAGCAGCAAAAGGGGGAGCGGGAGGGCCAAAGATACGCAGTATTTT. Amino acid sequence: CASSKRGSGRAKDTQYF.

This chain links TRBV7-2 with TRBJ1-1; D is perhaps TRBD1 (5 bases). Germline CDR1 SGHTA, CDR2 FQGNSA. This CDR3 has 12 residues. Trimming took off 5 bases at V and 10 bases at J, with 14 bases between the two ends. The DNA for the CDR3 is TGTGCCAGCAGCCCGGGGGGATGGAGAGCTTTCTTT. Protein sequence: CASSPGGWRAFF.

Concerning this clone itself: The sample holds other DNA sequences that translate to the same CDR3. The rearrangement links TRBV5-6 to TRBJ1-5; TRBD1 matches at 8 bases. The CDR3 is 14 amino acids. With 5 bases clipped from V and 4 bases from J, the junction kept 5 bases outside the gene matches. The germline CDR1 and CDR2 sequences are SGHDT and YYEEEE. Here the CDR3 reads CASSFGQGNQPQHF. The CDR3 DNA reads TGTGCCAGCAGTTTTGGACAGGGAAATCAGCCCCAGCATTTT.

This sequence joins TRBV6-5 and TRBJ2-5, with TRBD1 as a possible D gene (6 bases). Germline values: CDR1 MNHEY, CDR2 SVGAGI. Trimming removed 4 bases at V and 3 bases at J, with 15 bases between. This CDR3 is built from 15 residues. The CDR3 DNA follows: TGTGCCAGCAGTTCTGAAAGAGGGGGAGAAGAGACCCAGTACTTC. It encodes CASSSERGGEETQYF.

The CDR3: CASSSGSHSPLHF. Here the CDR3 DNA reads TGTGCCAGCAGCTCCGGGTCCCATTCACCCCTCCACTTT. This chain uses TRBV21-1 with TRBJ1-6. TRBV21-1 is noted as a pseudogene. The CDR3 extends over 13 amino acids.

The DNA of the CDR3 is TGTGCCAGCAGCTTAGTTAACGGAGACACCGGGGAGCTGTTTTTT. Translation: CASSLVNGDTGELFF. The chain joins TRBV5-4 to TRBJ2-2, with unresolved D. V lost 2 bases, J lost 3 bases, and 11 bases lay in between. The CDR3 is 15 amino acids. Germline CDR1 is SGHNT and CDR2 is YYREEE (reference sequence).